This TCR beta chain was identified during a study of blood T cell repertoires in COVID-19. Germline-derived CDR1 and CDR2 are SNHLY and FYNNEI. This CDR3 comprises 13 residues. Trimming stripped 4 bases from V and 7 bases from J, with 13 bases between. Measured with immunoSEQ multiplex PCR; TCRdb has only the in-frame clones, and not every one. The data show about 82,000 clones, around 80% seen once. This clone was counted once. This sequence was found in a woman aged 55-70 years with acute or convalescent COVID-19. What was sequenced was peripheral blood. This rearrangement joins TRBV2 to TRBJ1-2, with D possibly TRBD1 on 5 matching bases. CDR3 nucleotides: TGTGCCAGCAGTGTCGGACAATTTCTTGGCTACACCTTC. Translated: CASSVGQFLGYTF.